This T cell receptor (beta chain) came from a study of cytomegalovirus exposure and HLA in healthy donors. Regarding this clone: The antigen is not known.

PCR used 60 Vbeta primers and 13 Jbeta primers. Sequencing used immunoSEQ multiplex PCR; TCRdb keeps in-frame clones, though not all of them. The data contain about 140,000 clones, around 80% of them singletons. Findings of the study overall: TCR beta chains numbering some 150 were designated cytomegalovirus-associated. Many donors carried some public TCRs, although rarity characterized most TCR sequences. According to an earlier analysis, most TCR beta V segments yielded productive rearrangements about 87% or about 30% of the time.

The CDR3 sequence is 14 residues long. The ends lost 2 bases at V and 8 bases at J; junction bases unmatched: 7. The germline V gene has CDR1 SNHLY and CDR2 FYNNEI. This receptor was identified in a man aged 18 to 29 in good health and CMV-seropositive. Sequencing was done on a sample of PBMCs. This sequence joins TRBV2 and TRBJ1-2; 8 bases are shared with TRBD1. CDR3 bases: TGTGCCAGCAGTGAAACCTGGACAGGGAGAGGCTACACCTTC. Encoded protein: CASSETWTGRGYTF.